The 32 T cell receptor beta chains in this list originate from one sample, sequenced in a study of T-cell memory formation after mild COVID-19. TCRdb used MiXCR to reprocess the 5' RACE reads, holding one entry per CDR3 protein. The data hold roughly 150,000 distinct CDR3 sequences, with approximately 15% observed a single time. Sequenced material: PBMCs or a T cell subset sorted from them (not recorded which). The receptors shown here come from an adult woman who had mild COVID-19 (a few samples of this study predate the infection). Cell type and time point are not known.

This CDR3 reads CASSFGDSNSPLHF. The CDR3 nucleotides are TGTGCCAGCAGCTTTGGGGACAGCAATTCACCCCTCCACTTT. V gene TRBV5-6 combines with J gene TRBJ1-6, with 7 bases lining up with TRBD1. Germline V lookup: CDR1 SGHDT, CDR2 YYEEEE. This CDR3 region has 14 residues. Germline trimming cut 2 bases from V and 7 bases from J; bases unmatched to any gene: 3.

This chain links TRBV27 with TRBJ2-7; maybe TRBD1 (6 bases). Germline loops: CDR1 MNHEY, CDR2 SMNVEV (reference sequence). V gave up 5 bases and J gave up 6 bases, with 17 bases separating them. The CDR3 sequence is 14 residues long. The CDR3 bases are TGTGCCAGCAGTACCAACAGGGTCGGTCGCGAGCAGTACTTC. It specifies CASSTNRVGREQYF.

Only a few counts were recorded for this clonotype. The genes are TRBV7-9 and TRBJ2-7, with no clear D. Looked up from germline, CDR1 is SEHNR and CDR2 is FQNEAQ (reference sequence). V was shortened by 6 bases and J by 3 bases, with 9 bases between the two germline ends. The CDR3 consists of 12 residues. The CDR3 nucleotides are TGTGCCAGCAGTAAGCTTCTCTACGAGCAGTACTTC. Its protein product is CASSKLLYEQYF.

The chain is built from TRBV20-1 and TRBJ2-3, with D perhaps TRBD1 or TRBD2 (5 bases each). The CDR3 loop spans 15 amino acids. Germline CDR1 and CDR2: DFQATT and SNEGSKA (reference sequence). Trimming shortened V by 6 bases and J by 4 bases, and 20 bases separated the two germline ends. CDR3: CSARRGGGVADTQYF. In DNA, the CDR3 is TGCAGTGCCCGCCGTGGTGGGGGTGTGGCAGATACGCAGTATTTT.

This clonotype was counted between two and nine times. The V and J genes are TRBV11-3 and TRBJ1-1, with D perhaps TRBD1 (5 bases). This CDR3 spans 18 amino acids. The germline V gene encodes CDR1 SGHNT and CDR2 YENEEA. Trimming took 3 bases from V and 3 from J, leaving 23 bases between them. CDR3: CASSFPRGPGVIHTEAFF. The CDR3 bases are TGTGCCAGCAGCTTTCCTCGAGGGCCGGGGGTTATCCACACTGAAGCTTTCTTT.

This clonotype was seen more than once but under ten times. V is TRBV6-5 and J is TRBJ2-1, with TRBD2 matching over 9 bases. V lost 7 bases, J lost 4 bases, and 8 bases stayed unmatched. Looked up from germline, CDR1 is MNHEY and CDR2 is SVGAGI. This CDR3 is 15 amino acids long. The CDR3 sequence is CASTQGLAGYNEQFF. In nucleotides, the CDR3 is TGTGCCAGCACCCAGGGGCTAGCGGGATACAATGAGCAGTTCTTC.

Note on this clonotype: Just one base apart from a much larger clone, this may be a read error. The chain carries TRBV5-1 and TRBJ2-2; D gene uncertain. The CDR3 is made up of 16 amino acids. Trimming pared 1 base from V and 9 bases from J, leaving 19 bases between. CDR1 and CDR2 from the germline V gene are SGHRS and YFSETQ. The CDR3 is CASSLSLVARTWELFF. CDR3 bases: TGCGCCAGCAGCTTGAGCCTAGTAGCAAGGACCTGGGAGCTGTTTTTT.

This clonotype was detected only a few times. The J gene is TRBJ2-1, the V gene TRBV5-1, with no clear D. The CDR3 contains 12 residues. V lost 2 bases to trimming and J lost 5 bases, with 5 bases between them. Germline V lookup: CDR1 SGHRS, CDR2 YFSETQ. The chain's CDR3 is CASSFQDNEQFF. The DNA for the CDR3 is TGCGCCAGCAGCTTCCAAGACAATGAGCAGTTCTTC. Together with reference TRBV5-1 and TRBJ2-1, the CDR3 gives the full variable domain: KAGVTQTPRYLIKTRGQQVTLSCSPISGHRSVSWYQQTPGQGLQFLFEYFSETQRNKGNFPGRFSGRQFSNSRSEMNVSTLELGDSALYLCASSFQDNEQFFGPGTRLTVL.

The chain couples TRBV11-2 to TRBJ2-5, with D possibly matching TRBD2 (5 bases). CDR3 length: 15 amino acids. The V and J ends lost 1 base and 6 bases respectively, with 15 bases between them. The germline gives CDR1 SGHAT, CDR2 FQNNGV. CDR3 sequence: CASSLARGPGKTQYF. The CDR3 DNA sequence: TGTGCCAGCAGCTTAGCCCGCGGGCCGGGGAAGACCCAGTACTTC.

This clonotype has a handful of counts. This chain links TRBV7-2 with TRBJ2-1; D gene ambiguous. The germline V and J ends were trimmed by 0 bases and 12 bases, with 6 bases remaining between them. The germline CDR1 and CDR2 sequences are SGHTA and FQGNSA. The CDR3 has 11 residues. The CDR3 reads CASSLARTQFF. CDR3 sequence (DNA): TGTGCCAGCAGCTTAGCGAGGACGCAGTTCTTC.

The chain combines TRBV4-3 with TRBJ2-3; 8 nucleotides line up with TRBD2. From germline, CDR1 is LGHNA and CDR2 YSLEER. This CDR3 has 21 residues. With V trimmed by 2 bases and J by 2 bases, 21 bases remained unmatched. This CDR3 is CASSQRTLAGGRGLTTDTQYF. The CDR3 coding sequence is TGCGCCAGCAGCCAAAGAACTCTAGCGGGCGGAAGGGGACTAACCACAGATACGCAGTATTTT.

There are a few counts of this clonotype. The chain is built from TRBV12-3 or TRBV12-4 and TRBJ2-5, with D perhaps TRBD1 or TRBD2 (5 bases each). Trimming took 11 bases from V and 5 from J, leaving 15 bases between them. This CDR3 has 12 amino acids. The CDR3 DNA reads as TGTGCCTCCAGTCGGGGCCGGGAGACCCAGTACTTC. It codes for CASSRGRETQYF.

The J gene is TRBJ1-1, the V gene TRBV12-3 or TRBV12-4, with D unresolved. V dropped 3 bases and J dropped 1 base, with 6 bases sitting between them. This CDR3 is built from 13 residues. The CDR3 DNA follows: TGTGCCAGCAGTTTTTACGGGAACACTGAAGCTTTCTTT. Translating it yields CASSFYGNTEAFF.

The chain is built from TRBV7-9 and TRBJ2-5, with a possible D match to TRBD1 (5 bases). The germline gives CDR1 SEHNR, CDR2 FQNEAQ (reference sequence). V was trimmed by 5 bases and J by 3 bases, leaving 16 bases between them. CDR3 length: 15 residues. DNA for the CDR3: TGTGCCAGCAGCCCCCCTCAGGGTGGGGAAGAGACCCAGTACTTC. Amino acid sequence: CASSPPQGGEETQYF.

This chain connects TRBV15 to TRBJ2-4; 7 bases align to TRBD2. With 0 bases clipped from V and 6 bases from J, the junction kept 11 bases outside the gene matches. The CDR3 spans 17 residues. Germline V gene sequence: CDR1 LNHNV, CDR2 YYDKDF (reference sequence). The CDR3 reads CATSRDHLTAGLNIQYF. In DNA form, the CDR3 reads TGTGCCACCAGCAGAGATCACCTCACAGCGGGGCTAAACATTCAGTACTTC.

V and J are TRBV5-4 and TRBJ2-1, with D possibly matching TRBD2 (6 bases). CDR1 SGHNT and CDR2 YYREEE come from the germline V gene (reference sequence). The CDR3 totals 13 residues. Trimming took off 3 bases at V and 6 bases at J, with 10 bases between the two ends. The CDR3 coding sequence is TGTGCCAGCAGCTACCGGGGGAGCAATGAGCAGTTCTTC. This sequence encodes CASSYRGSNEQFF.

CDR3 bases: TGTGCCAGCAGCTTGGGCGCGGACTCTGGGGCCAACGTCCTGACTTTC. It is translated as CASSLGADSGANVLTF. V is TRBV5-4 and J is TRBJ2-6; D not resolved. The germline gives CDR1 SGHNT, CDR2 YYREEE (reference sequence). This CDR3 spans 16 amino acids. The ends were cut back, 0 bases at V and 0 bases at J, with 7 bases in the middle.

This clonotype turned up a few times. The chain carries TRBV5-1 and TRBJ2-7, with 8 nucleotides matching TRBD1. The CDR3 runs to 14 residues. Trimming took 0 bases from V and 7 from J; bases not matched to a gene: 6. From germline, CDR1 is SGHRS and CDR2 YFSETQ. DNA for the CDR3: TGCGCCAGCAGCTTGGTGGCAGGGGGCTGGGAGCAGTACTTC. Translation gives CASSLVAGGWEQYF.

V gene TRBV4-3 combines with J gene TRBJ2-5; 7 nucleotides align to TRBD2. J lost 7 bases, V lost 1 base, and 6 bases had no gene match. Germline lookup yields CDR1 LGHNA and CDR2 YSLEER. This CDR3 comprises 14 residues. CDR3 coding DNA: TGCGCCAGCAGCCAAGGCGGGAGTGAGGGGACCCAGTACTTC. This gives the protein CASSQGGSEGTQYF.

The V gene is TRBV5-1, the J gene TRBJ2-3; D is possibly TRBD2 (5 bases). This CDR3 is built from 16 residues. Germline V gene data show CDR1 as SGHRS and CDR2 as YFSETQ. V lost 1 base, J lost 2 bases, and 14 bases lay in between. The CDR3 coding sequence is TGCGCCAGCAGCTTGTTTCGGGATCCCTCCACAGATACGCAGTATTTT. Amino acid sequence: CASSLFRDPSTDTQYF.

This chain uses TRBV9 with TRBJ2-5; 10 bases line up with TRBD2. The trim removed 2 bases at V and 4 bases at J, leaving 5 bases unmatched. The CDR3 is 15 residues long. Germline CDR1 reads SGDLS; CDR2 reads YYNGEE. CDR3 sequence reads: CASSVGLAEAETQYF. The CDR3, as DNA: TGTGCCAGCAGCGTCGGACTAGCGGAGGCAGAGACCCAGTACTTC.

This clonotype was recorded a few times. This CDR3 reads CASSFGQLEQFF. CDR3 DNA: TGTGCCAGCAGTTTTGGGCAGTTGGAGCAGTTCTTC. The V gene is TRBV12-3 or TRBV12-4, the J gene TRBJ2-1; no definite D call. The CDR3 length is 12 residues. Trimming cost V 3 bases and J 10 bases, with 10 bases left between them.

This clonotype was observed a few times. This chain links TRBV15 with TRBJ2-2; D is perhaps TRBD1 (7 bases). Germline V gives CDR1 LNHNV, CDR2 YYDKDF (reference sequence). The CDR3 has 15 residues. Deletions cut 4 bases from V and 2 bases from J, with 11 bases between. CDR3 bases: TGTGCCACCAGCAATGGAGGGGGCAACACCGGGGAGCTGTTTTTT. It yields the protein CATSNGGGNTGELFF.

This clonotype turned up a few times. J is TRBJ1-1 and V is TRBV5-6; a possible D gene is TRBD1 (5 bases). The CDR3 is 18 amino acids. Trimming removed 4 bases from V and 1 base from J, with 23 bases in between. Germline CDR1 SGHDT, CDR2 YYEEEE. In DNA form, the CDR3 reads TGTGCCAGCAGCCTGTTGGCTTCTACAGGCATAGGGAACACTGAAGCTTTCTTT. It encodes CASSLLASTGIGNTEAFF.

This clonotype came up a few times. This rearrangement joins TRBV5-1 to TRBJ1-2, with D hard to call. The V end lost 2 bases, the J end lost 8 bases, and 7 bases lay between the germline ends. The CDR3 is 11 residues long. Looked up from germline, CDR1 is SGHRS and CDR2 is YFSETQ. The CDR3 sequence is CASSLVAGYTF. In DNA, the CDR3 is TGCGCCAGCAGCTTAGTGGCCGGCTACACCTTC.

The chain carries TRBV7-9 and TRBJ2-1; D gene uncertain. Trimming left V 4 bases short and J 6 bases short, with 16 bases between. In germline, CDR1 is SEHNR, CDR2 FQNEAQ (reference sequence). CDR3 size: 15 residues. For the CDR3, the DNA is TGTGCCAGCAGCTCCGCAGTAGTAGGTGGCAATGAGCAGTTCTTC. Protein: CASSSAVVGGNEQFF.

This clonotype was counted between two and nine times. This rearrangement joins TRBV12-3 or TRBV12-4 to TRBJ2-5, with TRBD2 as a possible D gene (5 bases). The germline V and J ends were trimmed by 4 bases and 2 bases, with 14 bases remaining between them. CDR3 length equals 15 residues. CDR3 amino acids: CASSSRAPRQETQYF. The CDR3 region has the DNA TGTGCCAGCAGTTCGAGGGCTCCCCGACAAGAGACCCAGTACTTC.

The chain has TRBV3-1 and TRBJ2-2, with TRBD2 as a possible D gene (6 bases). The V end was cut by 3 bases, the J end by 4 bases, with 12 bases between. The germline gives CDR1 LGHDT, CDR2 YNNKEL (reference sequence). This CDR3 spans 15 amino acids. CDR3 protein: CASSQWRVLTGELFF. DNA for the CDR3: TGTGCCAGCAGCCAGTGGAGGGTCCTCACCGGGGAGCTGTTTTTT.

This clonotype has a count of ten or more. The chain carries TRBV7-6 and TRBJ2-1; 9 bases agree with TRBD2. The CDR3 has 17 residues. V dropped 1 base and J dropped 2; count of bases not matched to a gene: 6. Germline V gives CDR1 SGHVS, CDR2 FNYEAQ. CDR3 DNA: TGTGCCAGCAGCTTAGTATCCAGCGGGGGGACCTACAATGAGCAGTTCTTC. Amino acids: CASSLVSSGGTYNEQFF.

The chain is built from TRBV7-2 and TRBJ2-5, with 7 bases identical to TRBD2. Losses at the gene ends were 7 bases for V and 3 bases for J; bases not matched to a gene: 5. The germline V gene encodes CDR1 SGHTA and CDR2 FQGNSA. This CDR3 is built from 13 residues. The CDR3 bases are TGTGCCAGCACGACCGGGGGGAAAGAGACCCAGTACTTC. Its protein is CASTTGGKETQYF.

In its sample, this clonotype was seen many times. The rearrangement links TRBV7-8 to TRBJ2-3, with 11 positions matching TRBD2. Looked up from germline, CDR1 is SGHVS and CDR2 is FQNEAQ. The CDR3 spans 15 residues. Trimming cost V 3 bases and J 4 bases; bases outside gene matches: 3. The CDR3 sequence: CASSFSGGVPDTQYF. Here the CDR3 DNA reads TGTGCCAGCAGCTTTAGCGGGGGGGTGCCAGATACGCAGTATTTT.

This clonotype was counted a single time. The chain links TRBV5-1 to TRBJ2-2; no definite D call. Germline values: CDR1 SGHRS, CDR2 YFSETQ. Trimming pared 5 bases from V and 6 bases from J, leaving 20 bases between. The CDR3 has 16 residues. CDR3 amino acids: CASSPTRVSPPGELFF. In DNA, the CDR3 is TGCGCCAGCAGTCCTACCCGGGTCTCACCACCCGGGGAGCTGTTTTTT.